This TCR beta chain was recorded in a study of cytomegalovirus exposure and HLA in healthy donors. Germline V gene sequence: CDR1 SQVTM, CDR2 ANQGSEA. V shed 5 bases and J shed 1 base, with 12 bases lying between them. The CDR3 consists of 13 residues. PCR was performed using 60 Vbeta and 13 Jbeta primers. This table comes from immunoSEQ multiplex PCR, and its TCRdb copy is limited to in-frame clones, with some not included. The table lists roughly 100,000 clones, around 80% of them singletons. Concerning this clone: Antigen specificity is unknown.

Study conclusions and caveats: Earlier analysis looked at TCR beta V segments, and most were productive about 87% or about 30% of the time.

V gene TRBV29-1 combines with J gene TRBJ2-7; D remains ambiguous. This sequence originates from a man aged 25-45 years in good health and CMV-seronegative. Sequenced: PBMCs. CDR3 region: CSVRSGTSYEQYF. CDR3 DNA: TGCAGCGTTCGGAGTGGCACTTCCTACGAGCAGTACTTC.